This T cell receptor beta chain came from a study of memory CD4+ T cells and cytomegalovirus serostatus. Turning to the study itself: Donors were healthy Belgian adults, fewer than ten CMV seropositive and 20 to 25 seronegative.

The sort gate was single viable CD3+CD4+CD8-CD45RO+ cells for memory CD4+ T cells. Original processing notes: After removing out-of-frame reads, approximately 2 million distinct TCRbeta sequences remained. The assay was immunoSEQ multiplex PCR, and TCRdb's table has in-frame clones only and misses some. The V and J calls and clone size were taken over from that table, and D and trimming were inferred from the DNA. The table lists around 88,000 clones, about four fifths of them singletons, with less than 4% in the top ten. The V gene end was trimmed by 0 bases and the J gene end by 0 bases; junction bases not matched to a gene: 0. The CDR3 sequence is 15 residues long. The germline V gene has CDR1 SGHTA and CDR2 FQGNSA.

The chain combines TRBV7-2 with TRBJ2-3, with TRBD2 matching over 7 bases. This receptor was obtained from an adult in good health and CMV-seropositive. Sequences were obtained from memory CD4+ T cells from blood. As DNA, the CDR3 is TGTGCCAGCAGCTTAGCTAGCGGGAGCACAGATACGCAGTATTTT. It encodes CASSLASGSTDTQYF.